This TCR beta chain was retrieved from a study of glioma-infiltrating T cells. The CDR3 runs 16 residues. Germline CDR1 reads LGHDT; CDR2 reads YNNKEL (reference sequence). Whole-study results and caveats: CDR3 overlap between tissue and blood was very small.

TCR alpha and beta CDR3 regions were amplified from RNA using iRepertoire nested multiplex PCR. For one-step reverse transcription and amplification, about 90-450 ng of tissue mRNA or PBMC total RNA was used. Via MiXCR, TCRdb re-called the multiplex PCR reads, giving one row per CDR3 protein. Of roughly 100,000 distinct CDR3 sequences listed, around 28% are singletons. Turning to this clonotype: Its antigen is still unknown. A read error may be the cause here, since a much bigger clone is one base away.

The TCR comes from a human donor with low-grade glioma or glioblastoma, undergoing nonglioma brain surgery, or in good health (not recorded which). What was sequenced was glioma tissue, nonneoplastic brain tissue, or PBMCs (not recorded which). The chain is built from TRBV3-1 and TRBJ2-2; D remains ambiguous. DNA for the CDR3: TGTGCCAGCAGCCCGACTCAAATCCGTGGCACCGTGGAGCTGTTTTTT. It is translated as CASSPTQIRGTVELFF. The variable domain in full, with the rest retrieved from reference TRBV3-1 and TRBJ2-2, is DTAVSQTPKYLVTQMGNDKSIKCEQNLGHDTMYWYKQDSKKFLKIMFSYNNKELIINETVPNRFSPKSPDKAHLNLHINSLELGDSAVYFCASSPTQIRGTVELFFGEGSRLTVL.